The 29 T cell receptor beta chains given below trace back to one sample, sequenced in a study of regulatory T cells in long-lasting Graves disease (dated by TCRdb to 2020 to 2022). According to the study, the label for this sample's time point signals: newly diagnosed GD, antithyroid drugs for less than 3 months. For both TCR sequencing and RNA sequencing, RNA was extracted from PBMCs using TRIzol. The library was made by multiplex PCR. Sequencing was performed on an Illumina HiSeq 4000. CDR3 regions were amplified by Arm-PCR with iRepertoire HTBI primers to construct TCR beta libraries. The public reads were run again by TCRdb, first through fastp at Q25 and then through MiXCR, and only productive beta chains were kept. Duplicate CDR3 protein sequences are folded into a single record with the most common DNA and genes. The sample table records approximately 400,000 distinct CDR3 sequences; around 15% of these occur just once. In total, the top ten clones hold roughly 20% of the sample.

This specimen was peripheral blood mononuclear cells (PBMCs), taken at new diagnosis, from a patient treated with antithyroid drugs. Source of these receptors: a female donor with Graves disease.

This clonotype has ten or more counts. The chain combines TRBV20-1 with TRBJ2-7; no clear D gene. Between the trimmed V and J ends, which lost 6 bases and 2 bases, there was a span of 17 bases. CDR3 length equals 14 residues. The germline V gene encodes CDR1 DFQATT and CDR2 SNEGSKA (reference sequence). The CDR3 is CSAVDRTSAYEQYF. CDR3 coding DNA: TGCAGTGCCGTCGATCGGACGTCAGCCTACGAGCAGTACTTC.

The chain employs TRBV7-3 and TRBJ2-1; D tentatively reads TRBD1 or TRBD2 (5 bases each). The germline gives CDR1 SGHTA, CDR2 FQGTGA. The CDR3 covers 13 residues. V was trimmed by 1 base and J by 8 bases, leaving 9 bases between them. CDR3 sequence reads: CASSLSRDHEQFF. The CDR3 DNA is TGTGCCAGCAGCTTAAGCAGGGACCATGAGCAGTTCTTC.

This clonotype has at least ten counts. V and J are TRBV28 and TRBJ1-5; D is unresolved. V was clipped by 3 bases and J by 4 bases, with 19 bases between them. CDR1 is MDHEN, CDR2 SYDVKM, per germline. CDR3 size: 17 residues. CDR3 DNA sequence: TGTGCCAGCAGTTTCAGCACGGAGCCCCAAATAAATCAGCCCCAGCATTTT. Its translation: CASSFSTEPQINQPQHF.

This sequence joins TRBV4-1 and TRBJ1-1; D remains ambiguous. The germline V gene has CDR1 MGHRA and CDR2 YSYEKL. V was trimmed by 1 base and J by 7 bases, leaving 13 bases between them. This CDR3 is 14 amino acids long. The CDR3 DNA is TGCGCCAGCAGCCAAGGGACCTCCGGGGTTGAAGCTTTCTTT. Residues: CASSQGTSGVEAFF.

The genes are TRBV27 and TRBJ1-6; TRBD1 aligns across 12 bases. V gave up 5 bases and J gave up 7 bases; unmatched junction bases: 6. The CDR3 spans 16 residues. Germline values: CDR1 MNHEY, CDR2 SMNVEV (reference sequence). CDR3 sequence (DNA): TGTGCCAGCAGTCCCCGGGACAGGGGGCTGAATTCACCCCTCCACTTT. The encoded protein is CASSPRDRGLNSPLHF.

There are many counts of this clonotype. The chain uses TRBV18 and TRBJ2-1, with D unclear. This CDR3 has 13 residues. The V gene lost 2 bases and the J gene lost 4 bases, with 6 bases spanning the gap. Looked up from germline, CDR1 is KGHSH and CDR2 is LQKENI. As DNA, the CDR3 is TGTGCCAGCTCACCATCCGTTTACAATGAGCAGTTCTTC. Amino acid sequence: CASSPSVYNEQFF.

This clonotype has at least ten counts. The chain employs TRBV7-8 and TRBJ1-5; 10 bases are shared with TRBD1. This CDR3 spans 15 amino acids. V was clipped by 1 base and J by 6 bases; unmatched bases: 3. The germline V gene encodes CDR1 SGHVS and CDR2 FQNEAQ. The CDR3 nucleotides are TGTGCCAGCAGCTTAGGGGACAGGGGAGGTCAGCCCCAGCATTTT. Amino acids: CASSLGDRGGQPQHF.

This clonotype was observed at least ten times. J is TRBJ2-3 and V is TRBV12-3 or TRBV12-4; no definite D call. V was pared by 4 bases and J by 6 bases, with 11 bases between. This CDR3 region has 13 residues. The CDR3 DNA follows: TGTGCCAGCAGTTCCTATACCCCTGATACGCAGTATTTT. Protein product: CASSSYTPDTQYF.

This clonotype came up many times. The genes are TRBV12-3 or TRBV12-4 and TRBJ1-5; possibly TRBD1 for D (6 bases). The CDR3 contains 16 residues. V shed 3 bases and J shed 2 bases, with 14 bases lying between them. The CDR3 here is CASSFEWGAGNQPQHF. The CDR3 DNA follows: TGTGCCAGCAGTTTCGAGTGGGGGGCTGGCAATCAGCCCCAGCATTTT.

This clonotype was detected many times. The genes are TRBV6-2 or TRBV6-3 and TRBJ1-2; 8 positions agree with TRBD1. Germline lookup yields CDR1 MNHEY and CDR2 SVGEGT. The V gene end was trimmed by 2 bases and the J gene end by 4 bases; junction bases not matched to a gene: 12. The length of the CDR3 is 17 residues. CDR3 residues: CASSYRAGGRGSYGYTF. The DNA for the CDR3 is TGTGCCAGCAGTTACCGGGCAGGGGGCCGCGGATCCTATGGCTACACCTTC.

This clonotype was seen at least ten times. The chain links TRBV4-1 to TRBJ2-7, with 7 nucleotides matching TRBD1. J lost 0 bases, V lost 1 base, and 3 bases had no gene match. The germline V gene has CDR1 MGHRA and CDR2 YSYEKL. The CDR3 has 15 amino acids. The chain's CDR3 is CASSQAGGSSYEQYF. For the CDR3, the DNA is TGCGCCAGCAGCCAAGCAGGGGGTAGCTCCTACGAGCAGTACTTC.

This clonotype was picked up many times. The V gene is TRBV6-1, the J gene TRBJ1-5; D is uncertain. From germline, CDR1 is MNHNS and CDR2 SASEGT. CDR3 size: 14 residues. Trimming removed 10 bases at V and 3 bases at J, with 16 bases between. The CDR3 coding sequence is TGTGCCACCTTAAGGGCGGAGTTCAATCAGCCCCAGCATTTT. It yields the protein CATLRAEFNQPQHF.

The chain has TRBV28 and TRBJ2-7; D ambiguous. Deletions cut 6 bases from V and 6 bases from J, with 12 bases between. CDR3 size: 12 residues. Germline values: CDR1 MDHEN, CDR2 SYDVKM. The CDR3 DNA sequence: TGTGCCAGCAGCCCCCATTTAGGCGAGCAGTACTTC. This encodes CASSPHLGEQYF.

In DNA form, the CDR3 reads TGTGCCAGCAGTCACCTCGGACAGGGGTTAGATACGCAGTATTTT. It is translated as CASSHLGQGLDTQYF. This rearrangement joins TRBV12-3 or TRBV12-4 to TRBJ2-3; TRBD1 agrees at 9 bases. The CDR3 has 15 amino acids. V lost 5 bases, J lost 5 bases, and 8 bases stayed unmatched.

This clonotype was picked up many times. V is TRBV27 and J is TRBJ2-1; 8 bases agree with TRBD1. Germline lookup yields CDR1 MNHEY and CDR2 SMNVEV (reference sequence). J gave up 6 bases and V 5 bases, and 6 bases lay outside the gene matches. The CDR3 totals 14 residues. This CDR3 reads CASSRRTGSNEQFF. Here the CDR3 DNA reads TGTGCCAGCAGTAGAAGGACAGGGAGCAATGAGCAGTTCTTC.

This clonotype was seen a handful of times. The chain is built from TRBV18 and TRBJ2-1, with TRBD1 identical over 9 bases. The J call is uncertain, as TRBJ2-5 better fits the DNA end. Germline V lookup: CDR1 KGHSH, CDR2 LQKENI. CDR3 length: 15 residues. The CDR3 sequence: CASSPSSDRGETQYF. The DNA of the CDR3 is TGTGCCAGCTCACCATCGTCGGACAGGGGAGAGACCCAGTACTTC.

This clonotype was observed at least ten times. The rearrangement joins TRBV19 to TRBJ1-2; D remains ambiguous. The CDR3 length is 12 residues. V was cut by 5 bases and J by 4 bases, with 8 bases left in between. The germline V gene encodes CDR1 LNHDA and CDR2 SQIVND (reference sequence). The CDR3 region is CASSAAGYGYTF. In DNA, the CDR3 is TGTGCCAGTAGTGCGGCGGGCTATGGCTACACCTTC.

The chain couples TRBV19 to TRBJ1-2; the match to TRBD1 covers 7 bases. CDR1 is LNHDA and CDR2 is SQIVND in the germline V gene (reference sequence). The CDR3 has 16 residues. J lost 4 bases, V lost 4 bases, and 12 bases had no gene match. The CDR3: CASSSSGTEIRYGYTF. CDR3 DNA: TGTGCCAGTAGTAGCTCCGGGACAGAGATTCGCTATGGCTACACCTTC.

This clonotype was detected many times. The CDR3 DNA follows: TGTGCCAGTATGACGCCTCCACAAACCAAGAACACTGAAGCTTTCTTT. Protein: CASMTPPQTKNTEAFF. V usage is TRBV28 and J usage is TRBJ1-1; D ambiguous. CDR1 is MDHEN and CDR2 is SYDVKM in the germline V gene. Between the trimmed V and J ends, which lost 9 bases and 1 base, there was a span of 21 bases. CDR3 length equals 16 residues.

This clonotype was seen many times. The chain employs TRBV27 and TRBJ2-5, with D hard to call. Trimming cost V 5 bases and J 5 bases, with 12 bases left between them. Germline assignment: CDR1 MNHEY and CDR2 SMNVEV (reference sequence). The length of the CDR3 is 13 residues. CDR3 nucleotide sequence: TGTGCCAGCAGTCCCTCGAGTAAGGAGACCCAGTACTTC. Encoded protein: CASSPSSKETQYF.

The chain couples TRBV24-1 to TRBJ2-1; D is uncertain. Germline values: CDR1 KGHDR, CDR2 SFDVKD. The CDR3 sequence is 11 residues long. Trimming left V 8 bases short and J 5 bases short, with 6 bases between. The CDR3 DNA sequence: TGTGCCACCACTTGGGACAATGAGCAGTTCTTC. Encoded protein: CATTWDNEQFF.

This clonotype was observed at least ten times. The chain carries TRBV7-9 and TRBJ2-7; either TRBD1 or TRBD2 may supply D (5 bases each). Germline V lookup: CDR1 SEHNR, CDR2 FQNEAQ (reference sequence). This CDR3 spans 14 amino acids. V lost 3 bases to trimming and J lost 6 bases, with 15 bases between them. The CDR3 here is CASSLKGTAFEQYF. The CDR3 DNA reads TGTGCCAGCAGCTTGAAGGGGACGGCCTTCGAGCAGTACTTC.

The sample holds a few counts of this clonotype. The chain joins TRBV15 to TRBJ2-1; the D call may be TRBD1 or TRBD2 (5 bases each). Germline CDR1 LNHNV, CDR2 YYDKDF (reference sequence). V was trimmed by 3 bases and J by 9 bases, leaving 18 bases between them. The CDR3 is made up of 15 amino acids. CDR3 region: CATSSGGVAGTEQFF. The CDR3 region has the DNA TGTGCCACCAGCAGTGGGGGTGTAGCAGGCACTGAGCAGTTCTTC.

This clonotype was detected ten times or more. This rearrangement joins TRBV9 to TRBJ1-1; the D gene is possibly TRBD1 (6 bases). The CDR3 has 15 amino acids. Germline V gives CDR1 SGDLS, CDR2 YYNGEE. Trimming removed 6 bases at V and 0 bases at J, with 15 bases between. DNA of the CDR3: TGTGCCAGCACCAGAGGGGGACTTCTGAACACTGAAGCTTTCTTT. This codes for CASTRGGLLNTEAFF.

The chain combines TRBV6-2 or TRBV6-3 with TRBJ2-1, with 14 bases aligning to TRBD2. The trim removed 4 bases at V and 4 bases at J, leaving 9 bases unmatched. Germline assignment: CDR1 MNHEY and CDR2 SVGEGT. The CDR3 contains 18 residues. The CDR3 nucleotides are TGTGCCAGCAGTTTCCTGGGACTAGCGGGAGTCTCATACAATGAGCAGTTCTTC. This gives the protein CASSFLGLAGVSYNEQFF.

This clonotype was found many times. The chain joins TRBV28 to TRBJ2-4; TRBD2 matches at 7 bases. This CDR3 has 13 residues. Germline V gives CDR1 MDHEN, CDR2 SYDVKM. J lost 7 bases, V lost 8 bases, and 8 bases had no gene match. The CDR3 coding sequence is TGTGCCAGCGGCACGGGGGGAGGGAACATTCAGTACTTC. Its protein product is CASGTGGGNIQYF.

This chain uses TRBV7-9 with TRBJ1-1; 9 bases are shared with TRBD1. The CDR3 is 20 residues long. Germline V gene data show CDR1 as SEHNR and CDR2 as FQNEAQ (reference sequence). Trimming cost V 2 bases and J 1 base; bases outside gene matches: 17. The CDR3 sequence is CASSLSPSNRTGEWNTEAFF. The DNA for the CDR3 is TGTGCCAGCAGCTTATCCCCAAGTAATCGGACAGGGGAATGGAACACTGAAGCTTTCTTT.

To note about this clonotype: The junction does not match germline at one end; this may be a read error. This chain joins TRBV18 and TRBJ2-5; 7 positions agree with TRBD1. The CDR3 spans 15 residues. Germline CDR1 is KGHSH and CDR2 is LQKENI. The CDR3 loop reads CTSSPYTGDQETQYF. Here the CDR3 DNA reads TGTACCAGCTCACCATATACAGGGGACCAAGAGACCCAGTACTTC.

This clonotype has at least ten counts. The rearrangement joins TRBV27 to TRBJ2-5; D gene unclear. Germline lookup yields CDR1 MNHEY and CDR2 SMNVEV (reference sequence). Trimming took 3 bases from V and 2 from J, leaving 13 bases between them. This CDR3 has 15 residues. CDR3 region: CASSLGGIGQETQYF. The CDR3 region has the DNA TGTGCCAGCAGTTTGGGTGGGATAGGTCAAGAGACCCAGTACTTC.